The TCR beta chain described here comes from a study of early T cells in non-severe SARS-CoV-2 infection. Study context: Sequencing of bulk RNA from unsorted whole blood was done, without chain pairing. Study-wide results and limits: VDJdb-based matching was biased toward anti-spike CD8 responses and missed private and CD4 specificities.

Comment on this clonotype: Its antigen is as yet unknown.

The library protocol tagged individual cDNA molecules with unique molecular identifiers. TCRdb ran MiXCR on the 5' RACE reads and lists one entry per CDR3 protein. The table has 75,000 to 80,000 distinct CDR3 sequences, 11% seen once; the top ten hold about 12%. This TCR derives from an adult who was a healthcare worker with PCR-confirmed SARS-CoV-2 infection or an uninfected control (not recorded which). The sequences come from whole blood, collected at baseline.

This CDR3 is CSCWMGTGNEKLFF. CDR3 nucleotides: TGCAGTTGCTGGATGGGAACAGGGAATGAAAAACTGTTTTTT. This rearrangement joins TRBV29-1 to TRBJ1-4, with D perhaps TRBD1 (6 bases). The CDR3 is made up of 14 amino acids. Germline CDR1 is SQVTM and CDR2 is ANQGSEA.